A single sample gave rise to the 13 T cell receptor beta chains below, sequenced in a study of blood T cell repertoires in COVID-19. Libraries were prepared by immunoSEQ multiplex PCR; TCRdb keeps only in-frame clonotypes and omits some of them. The repertoire includes some 110,000 clones, 75% to 90% of them detected once, and about 4.5% sits in the top ten. The sample consisted of peripheral blood. The receptor set was obtained from a man aged 35-49 years with acute or convalescent COVID-19.

This clone was seen a handful of times. V is TRBV4-2 and J is TRBJ2-2, with 7 bases lining up with TRBD2. From germline, CDR1 is LGHNA and CDR2 YNFKEQ. CDR3 size: 17 residues. With 1 base clipped from V and 5 bases from J, the junction kept 10 bases outside the gene matches. The CDR3 nucleotides are TGTGCCAGCAGCCAAGTCGAGACTAGCTTACGAACCGGGGAGCTGTTTTTT. Its protein product is CASSQVETSLRTGELFF.

The chain carries TRBV30 and TRBJ1-1, with D uncertain. In germline, CDR1 is GTSNPN, CDR2 SVGIG (reference sequence). The CDR3 consists of 13 residues. Trimming cost V 1 base and J 2 bases, with 8 bases left between them. The DNA of the CDR3 is TGTGCCTGGAGTGGAAGAGTTAACACTGAAGCTTTCTTT. This translates into CAWSGRVNTEAFF. The variable domain in full, with the rest retrieved from reference TRBV30 and TRBJ1-1, is SQTIHQWPATLVQPVGSPLSLECTVEGTSNPNLYWYRQAAGRGLQLLFYSVGIGQISSEVPQNLSASRPQDRQFILSSKKLLLSDSGFYLCAWSGRVNTEAFFGQGTRLTVV.

The chain joins TRBV15 to TRBJ2-7; a weak D match, TRBD1 (5 bases). The germline V gene has CDR1 LNHNV and CDR2 YYDKDF (reference sequence). This CDR3 region has 16 residues. Trimming pared 4 bases from V and 7 bases from J, leaving 23 bases between. CDR3 nucleotides: TGTGCCACCAGCACCCCCCTGGGGCTAGGGCTCCGTGAGCAGTACTTC. It is translated as CATSTPLGLGLREQYF.

The CDR3 reads CSVRSGGRGDTQYF. Here the CDR3 DNA reads TGCAGCGTCCGTAGCGGGGGGCGGGGAGATACGCAGTATTTT. The chain employs TRBV29-1 and TRBJ2-3, with TRBD2 matching 10 bases. J was trimmed by 5 bases and V by 6 bases; bases with no gene match: 8. CDR3 length: 14 amino acids. In germline, CDR1 is SQVTM, CDR2 ANQGSEA.

J is TRBJ2-1 and V is TRBV4-2; 8 bases are a match to TRBD2. Germline CDR1 and CDR2: LGHNA and YNFKEQ. The CDR3 totals 15 residues. V trimming: 0 bases; J trimming: 5 bases; junction bases outside the gene matches: 3. CDR3 coding DNA: TGTGCCAGCAGCCAAGACGGGGGGGCAAACAATGAGCAGTTCTTC. Amino acid sequence: CASSQDGGANNEQFF.

This chain connects TRBV9 to TRBJ2-1, with D maybe TRBD2 (5 bases). Trimming removed 0 bases at V and 5 bases at J, with 15 bases between. The CDR3 spans 16 residues. Per the germline V gene, CDR1 is SGDLS and CDR2 is YYNGEE. CDR3: CASSVALLRADNEQFF. In nucleotides, the CDR3 is TGTGCCAGCAGCGTAGCTTTACTGCGGGCCGACAATGAGCAGTTCTTC.

CDR3 DNA: TGTGCCTGGAGCGTGGACAGGTGGGTTAATCAGCCCCAGCATTTT. It translates to CAWSVDRWVNQPQHF. J is TRBJ1-5 and V is TRBV30, with TRBD1 matching 7 bases. The CDR3 covers 15 residues. The germline V gene has CDR1 GTSNPN and CDR2 SVGIG (reference sequence). V lost 3 bases to trimming and J lost 4 bases; unmatched junction nucleotides: 9.

The chain joins TRBV5-6 to TRBJ2-7; tentatively, D is TRBD1 (5 bases). Germline lookup yields CDR1 SGHDT and CDR2 YYEEEE. Between the trimmed V and J ends, which lost 0 bases and 1 base, there was a span of 8 bases. This CDR3 spans 14 amino acids. CDR3 region: CASSLVRVSYEQYF. CDR3 DNA: TGTGCCAGCAGCTTGGTCAGGGTTTCCTACGAGCAGTACTTC.

V and J are TRBV5-6 and TRBJ1-4, with 8 bases fitting TRBD1. The CDR3 extends over 13 amino acids. With V trimmed by 4 bases and J by 7 bases, 3 bases remained unmatched. The V gene's germline CDR1 is SGHDT and CDR2 YYEEEE. This CDR3 is CASSRTGLEKLFF. The CDR3 DNA reads as TGTGCCAGCAGCCGGACAGGGCTTGAAAAACTGTTTTTT.

This clone was counted once. An end of the junction differs from the germline gene, which may be a read error. The chain employs TRBV9 and TRBJ2-3, with 8 bases lining up with TRBD2. This CDR3 comprises 14 residues. From germline, CDR1 is SGDLS and CDR2 YYNGEE. The CDR3 loop reads CASSGAGQPDTQYF. The CDR3 DNA sequence: TGTGCCAGTAGCGGGGCAGGGCAGCCAGATACGCAGTATTTT.

V and J are TRBV12-5 and TRBJ1-3; a weak D match, TRBD1 (5 bases). V lost 0 bases to trimming and J lost 3 bases, with 18 bases between them. CDR1 LGHNT and CDR2 FRNRAP come from the germline V gene. This CDR3 is 18 amino acids long. CDR3 DNA: TGTGCTAGTGGTTTGGTACTAGAGGGGAGGGGAGGTGGAAACACCATATATTTT. Its translation is CASGLVLEGRGGGNTIYF.

The chain uses TRBV4-2 and TRBJ2-7, with 7 bases that match TRBD2. This CDR3 is built from 17 residues. Germline CDR1 is LGHNA and CDR2 is YNFKEQ. Losses at the gene ends were 4 bases for V and 6 bases for J; bases not matched to a gene: 18. CDR3 bases: TGTGCCAGCAGCCGGGAAGTAACATCGGGCCCGGGGGGCGAGCAGTACTTC. Its translation is CASSREVTSGPGGEQYF.

The V gene is TRBV21-1, the J gene TRBJ2-7; the table's TRBD2 call for D was not verified on the DNA. TRBV21-1 is flagged as a pseudogene. The CDR3 extends over 16 amino acids. The CDR3 loop reads CASSQIRSSGTYEQYF. The CDR3 DNA sequence: TGTGCCAGCAGCCAAATCCGGAGTAGCGGGACCTACGAGCAGTACTTC.